This T cell receptor beta chain stems from a study of identifying expanded T cells in peripheral blood. Regarding the study as a whole: Over approximately two and four weeks, about 15 and 18 clones changed, versus around 1.1 between replicates. Clone count variance between roughly two-week samples rose with total template count.

A note on this clone: Its antigen is unidentified.

CDR1 and CDR2 from the germline V gene are SGHTA and FQGTGA. The CDR3 runs 13 residues. V was cut by 2 bases and J by 6 bases, with 8 bases left in between. Produced via immunoSEQ multiplex PCR; TCRdb's table is partial and in-frame only. The sample includes 50,000 to 70,000 clones, approximately 89% of them seen just once. Collection occurred without any documented infections or immune events in donors. The rearrangement uses TRBV7-3 and TRBJ1-5, with D unclear. This TCR was recovered from a person aged 18-70 years in good health. Sequenced sample: blood. The DNA for the CDR3 is TGTGCCAGCAGCTTACAGGCCGGTCAGCCCCAGCATTTT. This translates into CASSLQAGQPQHF.